Listed below are T cell receptor beta chains from one sample, sequenced in a study of blood T cell repertoires in COVID-19. Some clones are missing from TCRdb's copy, which holds only in-frame ones; the method was immunoSEQ multiplex PCR. This sample has some 130,000 clones, with 75% to 90% found just once. Sequenced: peripheral blood. These receptors were obtained from a man aged 45-60 years with active or convalescent COVID-19. Both conserved end residues are part of each CDR3. Fields, in order: J gene, clone size, D gene, V gene, CDR3 protein, CDR3 DNA. A D gene is named only where the DNA matches it firmly. Clone size is not always given. Where it is, it says once, few, many or a class for expanded clones.

J: TRBJ1-1
size: .
D: .
V: TRBV30
CDR3: CAWSVQGNTEAFF
DNA: TGTGCCTGGAGTGTACAGGGTAACACTGAAGCTTTCTTT

J: TRBJ2-1
size: few
D: TRBD2
V: TRBV9
CDR3: CASSVGRAGGKEKQFF
DNA: TGTGCCAGCAGCGTAGGGCGAGCGGGAGGCAAGGAGAAGCAGTTCTTC

J: TRBJ2-3
size: .
D: TRBD2
V: TRBV9
CDR3: CASSTRGGGATSTDTQYF
DNA: TGTGCCAGCAGCACTCGGGGCGGGGGGGCCACTAGCACAGATACGCAGTATTTT

J: TRBJ1-3
size: .
D: TRBD1
V: TRBV6-1
CDR3: CASSEVLGQGGGNTIYF
DNA: TGTGCCAGCAGTGAAGTCTTGGGACAGGGGGGAGGAAACACCATATATTTT

J: TRBJ2-1
size: .
D: .
V: TRBV27
CDR3: CASSSKLARVRDNEQFF
DNA: TGTGCCAGCAGTTCCAAACTAGCTCGGGTTAGGGACAATGAGCAGTTCTTC

J: TRBJ2-5
size: .
D: TRBD1
V: TRBV19
CDR3: CASSTRTGRETQYF
DNA: TGTGCCAGTAGTACTCGGACAGGGAGGGAGACCCAGTACTTC

J: TRBJ2-1
size: once
D: TRBD2
V: TRBV24-1
CDR3: CATSDFGRGGFNEQFF
DNA: TGTGCCACCAGTGATTTTGGTCGGGGGGGCTTCAATGAGCAGTTCTTC

J: TRBJ1-2
size: .
D: TRBD1
V: TRBV2
CDR3: CASTPGGNYGYTF
DNA: TGTGCCAGCACCCCAGGGGGTAACTATGGCTACACCTTC

J: TRBJ1-6
size: .
D: .
V: TRBV5-1
CDR3: CASSLDSPGTSPLHF
DNA: TGCGCCAGCAGCCTGGACAGCCCCGGCACTTCACCCCTCCACTTT

J: TRBJ2-5
size: .
D: .
V: TRBV19
CDR3: CASSTTRSHLGETQYF
DNA: TGTGCCAGTAGTACGACCAGGTCACACCTCGGAGAGACCCAGTACTTC

J: TRBJ2-1
size: .
D: .
V: TRBV29-1
CDR3: CSVKPETVLDEQFF
DNA: TGCAGCGTCAAACCGGAGACAGTCCTCGATGAGCAGTTCTTC

J: TRBJ2-2
size: .
D: .
V: TRBV28
CDR3: CASSPSGTNVFPGELFF
DNA: TGTGCCAGCAGCCCCTCCGGGACAAATGTTTTCCCCGGGGAGCTGTTTTTT

J: TRBJ2-7
size: few
D: TRBD2
V: TRBV2
CDR3: CASRPDVAGGTTGEQYF
DNA: TGTGCCAGCAGGCCCGACGTTGCGGGAGGAACTACCGGCGAGCAGTACTTC

J: TRBJ2-2
size: once
D: TRBD2
V: TRBV5-1
CDR3: CASSLATSGTGELFF
DNA: TGCGCCAGCAGCTTGGCTACTAGCGGCACCGGGGAGCTGTTTTTT

J: TRBJ1-2
size: .
D: .
V: TRBV24-1
CDR3: CATSLTDSHGYTF
DNA: TGTGCCACCAGTCTTACGGACTCCCATGGCTACACCTTC

J: TRBJ2-5
size: .
D: TRBD1
V: TRBV11-2
CDR3: CASSSWTGGRETQYF
DNA: TGTGCCAGCAGCTCCTGGACAGGGGGCAGGGAGACCCAGTACTTC

J: TRBJ1-6
size: .
D: .
V: TRBV5-5
CDR3: CASSLMISSYNSPLHF
DNA: TGTGCCAGCAGCCTGATGATCAGCTCCTATAATTCACCCCTCCACTTT

J: TRBJ1-1
size: .
D: .
V: TRBV11-2
CDR3: CASSFWRDREAFF
DNA: TGTGCCAGCAGCTTCTGGAGGGATCGTGAAGCTTTCTTT

J: TRBJ1-2
size: .
D: .
V: TRBV6-6
CDR3: CAVDGGTQADGYTF
DNA: TGTGCCGTAGATGGCGGGACCCAGGCAGATGGCTACACCTTC

J: TRBJ2-5
size: .
D: .
V: TRBV6-2/TRBV6-3
CDR3: CASSTYQGTMYQETQYF
DNA: TGTGCCAGCAGTACTTATCAGGGGACTATGTACCAAGAGACCCAGTACTTC

J: TRBJ2-1
size: .
D: .
V: TRBV3-1/TRBV3-2
CDR3: CASSQYLQGAYNEQFF
DNA: TGTGCCAGCAGCCAATACCTCCAGGGCGCCTACAATGAGCAGTTCTTC

J: TRBJ1-4
size: .
D: .
V: TRBV7-2
CDR3: CASSLLTGRNEKLFF
DNA: TGTGCCAGCAGCTTATTAACAGGGCGTAATGAAAAACTGTTTTTT

J: TRBJ2-2
size: .
D: .
V: TRBV6-5
CDR3: CASSYRVPGELFF
DNA: TGTGCCAGCAGTTACCGGGTCCCCGGGGAGCTGTTTTTT

J: TRBJ2-4
size: .
D: .
V: TRBV6-5
CDR3: CASSPQEIAKNIQYF
DNA: TGTGCCAGCAGTCCCCAAGAGATAGCCAAAAACATTCAGTACTTC

J: TRBJ2-4
size: .
D: TRBD1
V: TRBV11-2
CDR3: CASSPWDRVGVSIQYF
DNA: TGTGCCAGCAGCCCCTGGGACAGGGTTGGTGTTAGCATTCAGTACTTC

J: TRBJ2-7
size: .
D: .
V: TRBV28
CDR3: CASSRMGGTYEQYF
DNA: TGTGCCAGCAGTCGAATGGGGGGAACCTACGAGCAGTACTTC

J: TRBJ1-2
size: .
D: TRBD1
V: TRBV25-1
CDR3: CASSAPGQGAWYGYTF
DNA: TGTGCCAGCAGTGCCCCAGGACAGGGGGCATGGTATGGCTACACCTTC

J: TRBJ1-1
size: .
D: .
V: TRBV6-5
CDR3: CASIGSPNTEAFF
DNA: TGTGCCAGCATCGGTTCTCCGAACACTGAAGCTTTCTTT

J: TRBJ1-5
size: .
D: .
V: TRBV30
CDR3: CAWSAERDQPQHF
DNA: TGTGCCTGGAGTGCGGAGAGGGATCAGCCCCAGCATTTT

J: TRBJ2-7
size: .
D: .
V: TRBV27
CDR3: CASSPRAGYSVGEQYF
DNA: TGTGCCAGCAGTCCCCGTGCGGGGTATTCGGTTGGTGAGCAGTACTTC

J: TRBJ2-1
size: once
D: TRBD2
V: TRBV5-1
CDR3: CASSQGTSGYNEQFF
DNA: TGCGCCAGCAGCCAAGGGACTAGCGGTTACAATGAGCAGTTCTTC

J: TRBJ1-2
size: .
D: TRBD1
V: TRBV28
CDR3: CASSRDRVYGYTF
DNA: TGTGCCAGCAGTCGCGACAGGGTGTATGGCTACACCTTC

J: TRBJ2-1
size: .
D: TRBD2
V: TRBV11-2
CDR3: CASSFVPGLAGTGEQFF
DNA: TGTGCCAGCAGCTTTGTGCCGGGACTAGCGGGAACGGGCGAGCAGTTCTTC

J: TRBJ2-7
size: .
D: .
V: TRBV7-9
CDR3: CASSQSEGEQYF
DNA: TGTGCCAGCAGCCAGTCGGAGGGCGAGCAGTACTTC

J: TRBJ1-2
size: .
D: TRBD1
V: TRBV7-8
CDR3: CASSLFETGSFLYGYTF
DNA: TGTGCCAGCAGCTTATTCGAGACAGGGTCCTTCCTATATGGCTACACCTTC

J: TRBJ2-7
size: .
D: .
V: TRBV7-2
CDR3: CASSPWVSGAYEQYF
DNA: TGTGCCAGCAGCCCATGGGTTAGCGGCGCTTACGAGCAGTACTTC

J: TRBJ2-3
size: .
D: TRBD2
V: TRBV7-9
CDR3: CASSDLAGYFDTQYF
DNA: TGTGCCAGCAGCGATCTAGCGGGGTATTTTGATACGCAGTATTTT

J: TRBJ1-2
size: .
D: .
V: TRBV5-1
CDR3: CASSPQRDTLTNYGYTF
DNA: TGCGCCAGCAGCCCTCAACGTGACACGTTAACTAACTATGGCTACACCTTC

J: TRBJ2-5
size: .
D: TRBD2
V: TRBV18
CDR3: CASSPEGGQETQYF
DNA: TGTGCCAGCTCACCGGAGGGAGGGCAAGAGACCCAGTACTTC

J: TRBJ2-5
size: .
D: .
V: TRBV7-7
CDR3: CASSSHPRAEETQYF
DNA: TGTGCCAGCAGCTCACACCCCAGGGCAGAAGAGACCCAGTACTTC